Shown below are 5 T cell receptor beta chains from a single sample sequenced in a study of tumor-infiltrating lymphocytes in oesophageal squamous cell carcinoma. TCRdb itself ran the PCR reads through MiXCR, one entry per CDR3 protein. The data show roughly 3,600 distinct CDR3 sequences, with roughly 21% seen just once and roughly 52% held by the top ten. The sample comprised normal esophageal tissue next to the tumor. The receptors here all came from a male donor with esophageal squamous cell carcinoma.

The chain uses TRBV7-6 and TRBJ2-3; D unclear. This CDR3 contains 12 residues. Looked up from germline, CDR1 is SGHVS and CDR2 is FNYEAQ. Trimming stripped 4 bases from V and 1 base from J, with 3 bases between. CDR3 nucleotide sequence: TGTGCCAGCAGCTGGGGCACAGATACGCAGTATTTT. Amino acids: CASSWGTDTQYF.

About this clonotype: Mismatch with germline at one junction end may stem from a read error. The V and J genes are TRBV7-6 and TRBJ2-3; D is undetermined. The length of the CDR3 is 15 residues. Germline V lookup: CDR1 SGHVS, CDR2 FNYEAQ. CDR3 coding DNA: TGTGCTAGCAGCTACGGTCTGGGCAGCACAGATACGCAGTATTTT. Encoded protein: CASSYGLGSTDTQYF.

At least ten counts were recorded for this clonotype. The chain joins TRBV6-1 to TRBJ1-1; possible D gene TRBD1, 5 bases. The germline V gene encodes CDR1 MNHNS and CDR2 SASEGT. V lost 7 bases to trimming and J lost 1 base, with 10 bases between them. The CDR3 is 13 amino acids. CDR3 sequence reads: CASKTASNTEAFF. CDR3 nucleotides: TGTGCCAGCAAGACAGCTTCGAACACTGAAGCTTTCTTT.

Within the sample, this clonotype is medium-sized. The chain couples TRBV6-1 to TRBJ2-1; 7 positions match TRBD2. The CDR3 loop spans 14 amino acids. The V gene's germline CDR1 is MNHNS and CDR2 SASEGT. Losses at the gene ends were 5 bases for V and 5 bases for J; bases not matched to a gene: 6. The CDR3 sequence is CASSSRGSDNEQFF. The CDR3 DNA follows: TGTGCCAGCAGTTCGCGGGGGAGCGACAATGAGCAGTTCTTC.

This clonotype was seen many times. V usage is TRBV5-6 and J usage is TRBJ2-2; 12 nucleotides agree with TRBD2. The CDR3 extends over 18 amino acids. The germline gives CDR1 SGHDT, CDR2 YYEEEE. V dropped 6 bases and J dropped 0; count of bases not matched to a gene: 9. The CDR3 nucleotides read TGTGCCAGCACCGAACTAGCGGGGGGCCTCGCGAACACCGGGGAGCTGTTTTTT. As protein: CASTELAGGLANTGELFF.